This T cell receptor beta chain originates from a study of shared clonotypes between healthy human individuals. Across the study: Aged 18 to 49, the donors were a couple of women and a few men.

Sequencing was performed with immunoSEQ multiplex PCR; in TCRdb, only in-frame clones are kept and a portion is missing. Among under 1,900,000 clones, 98% were seen once, and the ten largest hold 0.36%. The CDR3 covers 15 residues. Germline loops: CDR1 SGDLS, CDR2 YYNGEE. V lost 4 bases, J lost 4 bases, and 12 bases lay in between. Investigators divided CD4+ cells into CD45RA+ naive and CD45RA-negative memory subsets. The chain employs TRBV9 and TRBJ2-6, with D hard to call. Sequenced input: naive CD4+ T cells sorted from blood. Specified subset: CD45RA+ positively selected. This clonotype was obtained from a man aged 30 to 45 in good health. The CDR3 DNA reads as TGTGCCAGCAGCCCACCGTGGTACGGGGCCAACGTCCTGACTTTC. Translated: CASSPPWYGANVLTF.